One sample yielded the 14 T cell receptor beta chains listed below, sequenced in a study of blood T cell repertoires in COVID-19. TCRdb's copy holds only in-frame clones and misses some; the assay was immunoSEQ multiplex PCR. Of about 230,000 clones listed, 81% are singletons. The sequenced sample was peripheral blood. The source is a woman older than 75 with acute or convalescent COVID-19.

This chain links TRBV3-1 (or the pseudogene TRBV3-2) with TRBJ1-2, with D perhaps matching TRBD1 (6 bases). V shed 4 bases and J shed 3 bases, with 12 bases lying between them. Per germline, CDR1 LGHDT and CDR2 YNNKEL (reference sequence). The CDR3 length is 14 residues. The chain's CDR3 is CASSRLGGDYGYTF. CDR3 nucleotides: TGTGCCAGCAGCCGATTAGGGGGGGACTATGGCTACACCTTC.

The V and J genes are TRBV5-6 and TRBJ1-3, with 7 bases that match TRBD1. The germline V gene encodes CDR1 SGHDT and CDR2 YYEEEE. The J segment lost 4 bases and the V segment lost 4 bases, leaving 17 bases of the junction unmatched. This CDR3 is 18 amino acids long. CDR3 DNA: TGTGCCAGCAGCCGGACACAGGGGTTAGGGCTGGGGGGAAACACCATATATTTT. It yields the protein CASSRTQGLGLGGNTIYF.

DNA for the CDR3: TGTGCCAGTAGTCCTTCAGGGGGCCTCTCTGGAAACACCATATATTTT. This encodes CASSPSGGLSGNTIYF. The rearrangement uses TRBV19 and TRBJ1-3; 8 nucleotides line up with TRBD1. This CDR3 has 16 residues. Germline lookup yields CDR1 LNHDA and CDR2 SQIVND (reference sequence). The ends lost 5 bases at V and 0 bases at J; junction bases unmatched: 6.

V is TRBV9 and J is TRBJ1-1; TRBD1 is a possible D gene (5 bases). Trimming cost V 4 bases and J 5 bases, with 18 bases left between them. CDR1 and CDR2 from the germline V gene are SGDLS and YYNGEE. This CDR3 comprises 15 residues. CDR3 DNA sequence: TGTGCCAGCAGCCCACGGGGGAGGGATCGGACTGAAGCTTTCTTT. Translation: CASSPRGRDRTEAFF.

The CDR3, as DNA: TGTGCCAGCAGCCAAGTGGGGGCGAGGGGCTACACCTTC. Its protein product is CASSQVGARGYTF. V gene TRBV3-1 (or the pseudogene TRBV3-2) combines with J gene TRBJ1-2, with D possibly TRBD1 on 6 matching bases. The CDR3 extends over 13 amino acids. Trimming cost V 1 base and J 8 bases, with 11 bases left between them. Germline loops: CDR1 LGHDT, CDR2 YNNKEL (reference sequence).

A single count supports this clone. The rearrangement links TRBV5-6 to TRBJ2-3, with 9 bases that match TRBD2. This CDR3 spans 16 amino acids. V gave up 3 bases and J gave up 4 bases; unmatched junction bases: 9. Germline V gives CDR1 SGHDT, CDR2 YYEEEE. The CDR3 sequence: CASSSPGLARPDTQYF. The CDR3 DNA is TGTGCCAGCAGCTCACCCGGACTAGCGAGGCCAGATACGCAGTATTTT.

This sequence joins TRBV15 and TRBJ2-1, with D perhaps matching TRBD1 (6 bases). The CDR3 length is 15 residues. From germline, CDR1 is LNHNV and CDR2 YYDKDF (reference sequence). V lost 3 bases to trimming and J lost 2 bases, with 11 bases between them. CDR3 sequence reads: CATSRGPGAYNEQFF. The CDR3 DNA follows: TGTGCCACCAGCAGGGGACCAGGGGCCTACAATGAGCAGTTCTTC.

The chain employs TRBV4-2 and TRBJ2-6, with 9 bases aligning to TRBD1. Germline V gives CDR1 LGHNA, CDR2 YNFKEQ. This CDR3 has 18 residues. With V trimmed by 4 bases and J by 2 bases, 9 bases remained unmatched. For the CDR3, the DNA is TGTGCCAGCAGCCCCCCGGGACAGGGTTCCCCTGGGGCCAACGTCCTGACTTTC. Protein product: CASSPPGQGSPGANVLTF.

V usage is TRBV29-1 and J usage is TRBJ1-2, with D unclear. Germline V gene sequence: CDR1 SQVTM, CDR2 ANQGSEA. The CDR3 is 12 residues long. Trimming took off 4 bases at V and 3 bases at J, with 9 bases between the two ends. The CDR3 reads CSVGSSYYGYTF. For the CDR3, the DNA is TGCAGCGTTGGGTCGAGCTACTATGGCTACACCTTC.

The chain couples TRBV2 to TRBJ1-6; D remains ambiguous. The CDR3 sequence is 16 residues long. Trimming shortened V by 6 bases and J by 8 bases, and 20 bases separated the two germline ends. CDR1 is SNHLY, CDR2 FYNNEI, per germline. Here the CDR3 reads CASSEPAWTTDSPLHF. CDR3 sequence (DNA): TGTGCCAGCAGCGAACCTGCGTGGACTACGGATTCACCCCTCCACTTT.

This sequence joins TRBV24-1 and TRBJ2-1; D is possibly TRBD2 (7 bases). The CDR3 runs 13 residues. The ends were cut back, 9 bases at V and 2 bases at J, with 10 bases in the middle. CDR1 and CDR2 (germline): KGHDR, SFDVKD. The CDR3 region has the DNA TGTGCCACCCTCGGGGGGCCCTACAATGAGCAGTTCTTC. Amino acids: CATLGGPYNEQFF.

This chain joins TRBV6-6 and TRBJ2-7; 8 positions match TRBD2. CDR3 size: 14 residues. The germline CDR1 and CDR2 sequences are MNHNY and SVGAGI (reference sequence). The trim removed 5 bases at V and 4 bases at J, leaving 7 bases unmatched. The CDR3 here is CASSLGGALYEQYF. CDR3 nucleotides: TGTGCCAGCAGTCTCGGGGGGGCGCTGTACGAGCAGTACTTC.

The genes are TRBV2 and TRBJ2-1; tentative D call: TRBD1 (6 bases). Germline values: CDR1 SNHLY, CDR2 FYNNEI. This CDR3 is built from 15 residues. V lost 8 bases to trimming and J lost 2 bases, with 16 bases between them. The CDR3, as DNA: TGTGCCAGCGCCAGGGGAGCGGTCACCTACAATGAGCAGTTCTTC. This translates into CASARGAVTYNEQFF.

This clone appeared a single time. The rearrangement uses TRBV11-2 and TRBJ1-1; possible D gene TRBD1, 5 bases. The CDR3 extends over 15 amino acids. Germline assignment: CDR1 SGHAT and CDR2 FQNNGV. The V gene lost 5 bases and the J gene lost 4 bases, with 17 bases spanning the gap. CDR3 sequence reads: CASSPRGMATTEAFF. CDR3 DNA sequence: TGTGCCAGCAGCCCTAGGGGTATGGCGACCACTGAAGCTTTCTTT.